This TCR beta chain was recorded in a study of CD8+ T cells in alopecia areata. Study at large: At a dose of 5 to 10 mg twice daily, oral tofacitinib was given to treated patients. Broader study findings: Across lesional scalp, and particularly alopecia totalis/universalis, clonality surpassed that of normal scalp.

Sequencing relied on a cDNA template that was reverse transcribed from extracted RNA. TCRdb's copy holds only in-frame clones and misses some; the assay was immunoSEQ multiplex PCR. The sample has around 10,000 clones, around three fifths seen once; the top ten hold roughly 8.1%. For this clone: The antigen is unknown.

The V segment lost 4 bases and the J segment 5 bases; nucleotides outside the gene matches: 7. Germline CDR1 is SQVTM and CDR2 is ANQGSEA. CDR3 length: 13 amino acids. Peripheral blood and lesional scalp punch biopsies were taken from alopecia areata patients. This chain connects TRBV29-1 to TRBJ1-1; 7 bases are a match to TRBD1. The sequence came from a human donor with alopecia areata. The sample here was skin, taken at week 0. The CDR3 sequence: CSVGHRGATEAFF. CDR3 DNA sequence: TGCAGCGTTGGCCACAGGGGAGCGACTGAAGCTTTCTTT.